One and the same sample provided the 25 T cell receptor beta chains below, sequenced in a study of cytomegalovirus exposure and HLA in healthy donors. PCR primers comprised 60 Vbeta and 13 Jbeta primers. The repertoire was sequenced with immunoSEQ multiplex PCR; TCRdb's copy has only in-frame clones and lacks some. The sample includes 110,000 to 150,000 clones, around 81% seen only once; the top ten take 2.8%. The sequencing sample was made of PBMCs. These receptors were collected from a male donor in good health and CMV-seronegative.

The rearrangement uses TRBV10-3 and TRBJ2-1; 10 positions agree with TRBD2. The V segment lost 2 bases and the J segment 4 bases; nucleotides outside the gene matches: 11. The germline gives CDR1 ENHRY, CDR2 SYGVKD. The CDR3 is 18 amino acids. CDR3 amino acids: CAISEAGLAHGAYNEQFF. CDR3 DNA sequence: TGTGCCATCAGTGAGGCGGGACTAGCGCATGGGGCTTACAATGAGCAGTTCTTC.

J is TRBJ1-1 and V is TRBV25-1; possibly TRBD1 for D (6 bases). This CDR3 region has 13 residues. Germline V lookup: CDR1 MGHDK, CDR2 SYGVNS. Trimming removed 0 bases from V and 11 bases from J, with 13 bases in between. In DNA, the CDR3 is TGTGCCAGCAGTGAATATTTGATGGGGGCGGCTTTCTTT. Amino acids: CASSEYLMGAAFF. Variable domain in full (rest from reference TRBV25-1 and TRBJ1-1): EADIYQTPRYLVIGTGKKITLECSQTMGHDKMYWYQQDPGMELHLIHYSYGVNSTEKGDLSSESTVSRIRTEHFPLTLESARPSHTSQYLCASSEYLMGAAFFGQGTRLTVV.

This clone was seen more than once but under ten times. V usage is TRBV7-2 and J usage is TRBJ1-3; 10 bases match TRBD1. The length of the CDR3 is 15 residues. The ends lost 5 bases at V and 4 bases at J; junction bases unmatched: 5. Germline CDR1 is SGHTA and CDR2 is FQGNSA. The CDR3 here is CASSRRTGGGNTIYF. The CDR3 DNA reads TGTGCCAGCAGCCGAAGGACAGGGGGAGGAAACACCATATATTTT.

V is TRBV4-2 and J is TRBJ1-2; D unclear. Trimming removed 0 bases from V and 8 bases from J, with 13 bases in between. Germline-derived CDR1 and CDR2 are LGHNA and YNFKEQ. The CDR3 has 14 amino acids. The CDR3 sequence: CASSQDPRDRGYTF. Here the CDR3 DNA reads TGTGCCAGCAGCCAAGACCCCCGGGATCGGGGCTACACCTTC.

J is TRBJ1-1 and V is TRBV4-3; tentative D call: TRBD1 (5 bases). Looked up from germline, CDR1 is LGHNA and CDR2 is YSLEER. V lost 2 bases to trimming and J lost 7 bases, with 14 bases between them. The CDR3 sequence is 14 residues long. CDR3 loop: CASSQYPSTGEAFF. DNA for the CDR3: TGCGCCAGCAGCCAATACCCCTCAACAGGTGAAGCTTTCTTT.

CDR3 sequence reads: CASSVRDRGGNQPQHF. The CDR3 region has the DNA TGTGCCAGCAGTGTAAGGGACAGGGGCGGCAATCAGCCCCAGCATTTT. The chain uses TRBV6-1 and TRBJ1-5; 10 bases align to TRBD1. This CDR3 contains 16 residues. V trimming: 4 bases; J trimming: 2 bases; junction bases outside the gene matches: 5. Germline loops: CDR1 MNHNS, CDR2 SASEGT.

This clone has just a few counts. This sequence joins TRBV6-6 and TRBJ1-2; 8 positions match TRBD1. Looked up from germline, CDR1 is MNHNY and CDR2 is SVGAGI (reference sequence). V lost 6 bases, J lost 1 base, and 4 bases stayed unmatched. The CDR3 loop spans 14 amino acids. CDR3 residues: CASRKDRGNYGYTF. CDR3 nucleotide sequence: TGTGCCAGCAGAAAAGACAGGGGTAACTATGGCTACACCTTC.

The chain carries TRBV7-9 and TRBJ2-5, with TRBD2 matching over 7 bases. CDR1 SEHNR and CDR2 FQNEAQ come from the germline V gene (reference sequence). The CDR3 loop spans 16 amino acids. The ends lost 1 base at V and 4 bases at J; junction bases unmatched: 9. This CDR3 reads CASSLGGTGGSETQYF. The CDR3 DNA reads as TGTGCCAGCAGCTTAGGCGGAACCGGGGGGTCAGAGACCCAGTACTTC.

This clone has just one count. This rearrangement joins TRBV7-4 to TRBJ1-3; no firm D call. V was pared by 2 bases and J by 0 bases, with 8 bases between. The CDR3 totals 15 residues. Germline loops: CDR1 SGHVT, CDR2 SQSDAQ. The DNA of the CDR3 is TGTGCCAGCAGCTTAAGAGGTGTCTCTGGAAACACCATATATTTT. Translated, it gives CASSLRGVSGNTIYF.

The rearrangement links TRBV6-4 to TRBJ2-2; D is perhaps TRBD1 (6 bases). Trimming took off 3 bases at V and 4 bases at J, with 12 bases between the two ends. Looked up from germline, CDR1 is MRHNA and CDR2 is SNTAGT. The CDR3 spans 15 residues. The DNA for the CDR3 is TGTGCCAGCAGTGAGGGGGCAGAAAGCACCGGGGAGCTGTTTTTT. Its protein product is CASSEGAESTGELFF.

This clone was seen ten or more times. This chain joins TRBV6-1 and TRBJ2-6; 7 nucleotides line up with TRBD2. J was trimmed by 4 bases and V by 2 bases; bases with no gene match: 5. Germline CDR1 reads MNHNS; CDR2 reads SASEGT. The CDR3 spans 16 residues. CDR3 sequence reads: CASSELGGNGANVLTF. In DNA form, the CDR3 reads TGTGCCAGCAGTGAATTGGGAGGGAACGGGGCCAACGTCCTGACTTTC.

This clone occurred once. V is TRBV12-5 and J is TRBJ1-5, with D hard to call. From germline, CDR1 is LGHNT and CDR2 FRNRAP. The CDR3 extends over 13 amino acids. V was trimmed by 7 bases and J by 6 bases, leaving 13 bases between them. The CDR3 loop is CASARPGVQPQHF. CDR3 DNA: TGTGCTAGTGCCCGACCCGGGGTTCAGCCCCAGCATTTT.

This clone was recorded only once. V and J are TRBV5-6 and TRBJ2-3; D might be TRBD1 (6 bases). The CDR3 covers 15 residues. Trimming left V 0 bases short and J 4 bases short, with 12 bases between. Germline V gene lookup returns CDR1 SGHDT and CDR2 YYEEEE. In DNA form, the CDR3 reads TGTGCCAGCAGCTTGGTCGGGCAGGGGTCAGATACGCAGTATTTT. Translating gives CASSLVGQGSDTQYF.

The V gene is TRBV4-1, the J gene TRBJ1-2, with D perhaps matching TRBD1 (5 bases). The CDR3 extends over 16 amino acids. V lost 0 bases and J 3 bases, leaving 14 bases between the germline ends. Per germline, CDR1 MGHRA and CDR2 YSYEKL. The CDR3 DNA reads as TGCGCCAGCAGCCAAGATGGGCCAGGGTTAGACTATGGCTACACCTTC. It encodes CASSQDGPGLDYGYTF.

This CDR3 is CASSLARGNEQYF. In DNA, the CDR3 is TGTGCCAGCAGCCTCGCCAGGGGAAACGAGCAGTACTTC. This chain connects TRBV14 to TRBJ2-7; TRBD1 might be the D (6 bases). The CDR3 totals 13 residues. Trimming shortened V by 4 bases and J by 5 bases, and 12 bases separated the two germline ends. Germline V gene data show CDR1 as SGHDN and CDR2 as FVKESK.

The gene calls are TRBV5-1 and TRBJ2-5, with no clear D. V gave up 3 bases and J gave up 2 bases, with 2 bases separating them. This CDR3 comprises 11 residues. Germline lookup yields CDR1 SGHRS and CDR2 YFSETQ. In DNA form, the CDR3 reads TGCGCCAGCAGCTCACAAGAGACCCAGTACTTC. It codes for CASSSQETQYF.

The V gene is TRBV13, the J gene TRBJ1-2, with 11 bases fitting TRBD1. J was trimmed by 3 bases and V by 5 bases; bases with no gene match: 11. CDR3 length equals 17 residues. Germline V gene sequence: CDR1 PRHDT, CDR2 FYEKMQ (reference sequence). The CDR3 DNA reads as TGTGCCAGCAGCATCGGACAGGGGGCGATCGTAGACTATGGCTACACCTTC. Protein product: CASSIGQGAIVDYGYTF.

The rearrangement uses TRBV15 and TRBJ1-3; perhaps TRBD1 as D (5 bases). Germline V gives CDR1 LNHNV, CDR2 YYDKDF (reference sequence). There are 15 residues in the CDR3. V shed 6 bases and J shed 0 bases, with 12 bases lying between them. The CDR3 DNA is TGTGCCACCAGAGACAGTACCTTCTCTGGAAACACCATATATTTT. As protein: CATRDSTFSGNTIYF.

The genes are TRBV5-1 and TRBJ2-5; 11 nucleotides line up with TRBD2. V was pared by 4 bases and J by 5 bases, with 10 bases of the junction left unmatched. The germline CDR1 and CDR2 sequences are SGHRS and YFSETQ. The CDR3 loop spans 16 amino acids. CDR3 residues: CASSPLAGGPLETQYF. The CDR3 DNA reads TGCGCCAGCAGCCCTTTAGCGGGGGGGCCTCTGGAGACCCAGTACTTC.

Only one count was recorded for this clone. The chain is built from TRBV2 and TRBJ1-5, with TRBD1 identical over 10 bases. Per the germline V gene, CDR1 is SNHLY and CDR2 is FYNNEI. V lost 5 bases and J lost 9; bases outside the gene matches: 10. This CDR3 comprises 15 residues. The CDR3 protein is CASSPRQGAEAPQHF. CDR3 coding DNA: TGTGCCAGCAGTCCTAGACAGGGGGCTGAGGCGCCCCAGCATTTT.

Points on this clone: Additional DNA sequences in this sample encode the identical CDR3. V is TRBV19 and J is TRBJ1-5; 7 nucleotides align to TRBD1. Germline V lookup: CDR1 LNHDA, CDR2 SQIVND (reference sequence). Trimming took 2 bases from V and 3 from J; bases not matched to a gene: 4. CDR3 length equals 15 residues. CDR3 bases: TGTGCCAGTAGTATATTAGACAGGGACAATCAGCCCCAGCATTTT. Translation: CASSILDRDNQPQHF.

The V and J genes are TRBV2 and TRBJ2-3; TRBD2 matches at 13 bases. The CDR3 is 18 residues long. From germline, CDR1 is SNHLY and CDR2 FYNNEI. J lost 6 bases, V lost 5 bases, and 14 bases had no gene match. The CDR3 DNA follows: TGTGCCAGCAGTCCCACCCCCGGGACTAGCGGGAATAAGGATACGCAGTATTTT. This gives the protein CASSPTPGTSGNKDTQYF. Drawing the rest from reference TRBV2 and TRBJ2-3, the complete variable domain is EPEVTQTPSHQVTQMGQEVILRCVPISNHLYFYWYRQILGQKVEFLVSFYNNEISEKSEIFDDQFSVERPDGSNFTLKIRSTKLEDSAMYFCASSPTPGTSGNKDTQYFGPGTRLTVL.

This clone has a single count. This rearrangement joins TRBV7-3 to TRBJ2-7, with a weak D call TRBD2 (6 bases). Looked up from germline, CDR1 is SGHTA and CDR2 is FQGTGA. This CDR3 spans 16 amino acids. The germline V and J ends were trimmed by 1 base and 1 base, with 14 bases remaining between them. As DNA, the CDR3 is TGTGCCAGCAGCTTAATGGGAGGCAGCGATTCCTACGAGCAGTACTTC. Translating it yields CASSLMGGSDSYEQYF.

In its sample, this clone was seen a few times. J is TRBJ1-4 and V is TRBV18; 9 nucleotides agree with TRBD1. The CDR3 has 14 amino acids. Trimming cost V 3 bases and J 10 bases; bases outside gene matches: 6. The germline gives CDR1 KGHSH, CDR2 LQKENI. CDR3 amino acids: CASSPRDRVGKLFF. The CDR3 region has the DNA TGTGCCAGCTCACCCCGGGACAGGGTTGGAAAACTGTTTTTT.

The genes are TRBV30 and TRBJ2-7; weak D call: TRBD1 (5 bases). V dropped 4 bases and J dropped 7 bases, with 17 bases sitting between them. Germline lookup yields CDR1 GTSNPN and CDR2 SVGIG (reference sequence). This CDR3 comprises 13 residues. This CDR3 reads CAWNRLIHPEQYF. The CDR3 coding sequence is TGTGCCTGGAACAGGCTAATCCACCCAGAGCAGTACTTC.